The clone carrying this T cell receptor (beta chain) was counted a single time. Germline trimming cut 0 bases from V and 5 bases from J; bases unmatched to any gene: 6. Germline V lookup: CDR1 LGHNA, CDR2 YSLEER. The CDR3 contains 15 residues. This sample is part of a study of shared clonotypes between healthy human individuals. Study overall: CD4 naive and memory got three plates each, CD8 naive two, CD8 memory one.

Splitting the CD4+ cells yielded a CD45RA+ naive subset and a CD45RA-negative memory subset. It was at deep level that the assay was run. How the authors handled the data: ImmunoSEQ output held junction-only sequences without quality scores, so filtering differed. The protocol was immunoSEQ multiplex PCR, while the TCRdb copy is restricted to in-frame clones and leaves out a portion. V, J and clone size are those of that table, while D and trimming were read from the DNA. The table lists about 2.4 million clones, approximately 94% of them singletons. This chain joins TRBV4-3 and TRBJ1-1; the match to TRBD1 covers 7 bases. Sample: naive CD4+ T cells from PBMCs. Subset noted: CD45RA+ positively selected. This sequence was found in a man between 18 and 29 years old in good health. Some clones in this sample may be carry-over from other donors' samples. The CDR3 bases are TGCGCCAGCAGCCAAGATCCGACAGGGCCAACTGAAGCTTTCTTT. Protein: CASSQDPTGPTEAFF.